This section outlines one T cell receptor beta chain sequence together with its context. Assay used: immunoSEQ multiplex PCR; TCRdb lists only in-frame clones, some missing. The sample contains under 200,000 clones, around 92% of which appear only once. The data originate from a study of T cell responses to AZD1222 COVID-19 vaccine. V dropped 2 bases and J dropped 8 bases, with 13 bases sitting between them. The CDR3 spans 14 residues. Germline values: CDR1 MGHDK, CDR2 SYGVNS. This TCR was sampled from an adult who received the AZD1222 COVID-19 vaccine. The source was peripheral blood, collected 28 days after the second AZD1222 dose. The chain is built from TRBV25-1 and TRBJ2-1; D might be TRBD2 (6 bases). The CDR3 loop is CASSEPGGVYEQFF. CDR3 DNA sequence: TGTGCCAGCAGTGAACCCGGGGGTGTGTATGAGCAGTTCTTC.